This T cell receptor beta chain was identified in a study of blood T cell repertoires in COVID-19. On the study more broadly: The samples span acute and convalescent COVID-19 from the United States, Italy and Spain. The cDNA or gDNA used as material had been derived from T cells, B-cell-depleted T cells, or PBMCs.

In this sample, this clone turned up once. Clones were sequenced by immunoSEQ multiplex PCR, and TCRdb holds only the in-frame ones, with some missing. The sample yields 200,000 to 250,000 clones, around 81% seen once. CDR3 length: 21 residues. V trimming: 2 bases; J trimming: 0 bases; junction bases outside the gene matches: 18. Germline V gene data show CDR1 as SGDLS and CDR2 as YYNGEE. This study enrolled people aged roughly 18 to 100 from approximately 25 US geographic areas. The source material was PBMCs or T cells enriched from blood (not recorded which). The receptor comes from a woman in her 50s with acute COVID-19. J is TRBJ1-3 and V is TRBV9; 9 bases map to TRBD1. The CDR3 spells CASSVSHRTGVVESSGNTIYF. Here the CDR3 DNA reads TGTGCCAGCAGCGTCTCTCACCGGACAGGGGTAGTCGAGAGCTCTGGAAACACCATATATTTT.